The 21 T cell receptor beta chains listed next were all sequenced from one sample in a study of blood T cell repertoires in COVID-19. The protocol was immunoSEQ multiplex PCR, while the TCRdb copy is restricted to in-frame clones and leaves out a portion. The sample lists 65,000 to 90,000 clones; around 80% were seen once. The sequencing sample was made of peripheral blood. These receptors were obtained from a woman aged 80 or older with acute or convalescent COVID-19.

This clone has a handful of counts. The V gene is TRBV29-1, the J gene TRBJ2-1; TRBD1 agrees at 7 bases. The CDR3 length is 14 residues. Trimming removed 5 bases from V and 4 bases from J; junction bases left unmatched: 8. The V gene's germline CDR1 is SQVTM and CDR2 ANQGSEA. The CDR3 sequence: CSVRRDSAYNEQFF. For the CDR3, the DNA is TGCAGCGTTAGACGGGACAGCGCATACAATGAGCAGTTCTTC.

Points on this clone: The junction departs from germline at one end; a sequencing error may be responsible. CDR3 coding DNA: TGCCCGGGGCGGGAGTACACCGGGGAGCTGTTTTTT. As protein: CPGREYTGELFF. The chain carries TRBV24-1 and TRBJ2-2, with 7 nucleotides matching TRBD2. This CDR3 region has 12 residues. Germline loops: CDR1 KGHDR, CDR2 SFDVKD.

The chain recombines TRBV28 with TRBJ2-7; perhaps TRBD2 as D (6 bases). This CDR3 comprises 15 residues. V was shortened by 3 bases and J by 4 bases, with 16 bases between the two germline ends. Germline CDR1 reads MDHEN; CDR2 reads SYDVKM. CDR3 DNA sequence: TGTGCCAGCAGTTTGCCTAAGGAGGGTAGATACGAGCAGTACTTC. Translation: CASSLPKEGRYEQYF.

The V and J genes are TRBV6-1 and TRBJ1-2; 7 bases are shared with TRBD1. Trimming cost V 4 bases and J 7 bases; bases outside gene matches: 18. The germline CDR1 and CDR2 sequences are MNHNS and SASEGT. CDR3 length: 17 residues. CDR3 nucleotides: TGTGCCAGCAGTGCCGTGCCGGGACAGAGAACACCCCTTGGCTACACCTTC. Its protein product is CASSAVPGQRTPLGYTF.

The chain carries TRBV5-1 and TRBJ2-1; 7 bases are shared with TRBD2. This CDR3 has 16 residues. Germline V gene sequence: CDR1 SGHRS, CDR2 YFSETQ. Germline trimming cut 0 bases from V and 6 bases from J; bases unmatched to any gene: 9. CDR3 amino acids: CASSLAGREFSNEQFF. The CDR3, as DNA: TGCGCCAGCAGCTTGGCCGGGCGGGAGTTCTCCAATGAGCAGTTCTTC.

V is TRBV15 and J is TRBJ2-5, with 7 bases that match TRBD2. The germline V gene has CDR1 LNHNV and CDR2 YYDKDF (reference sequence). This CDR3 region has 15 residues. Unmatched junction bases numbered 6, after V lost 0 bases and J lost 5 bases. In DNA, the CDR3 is TGTGCCACCAGCAGAGATCACGGTAGCGGGGAGACCCAGTACTTC. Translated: CATSRDHGSGETQYF.

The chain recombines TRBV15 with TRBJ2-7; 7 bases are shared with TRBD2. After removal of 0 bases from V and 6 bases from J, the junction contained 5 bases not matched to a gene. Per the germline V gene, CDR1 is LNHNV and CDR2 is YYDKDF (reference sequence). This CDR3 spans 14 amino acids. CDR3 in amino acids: CATSRDFGEGEQYF. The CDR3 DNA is TGTGCCACCAGCAGAGATTTTGGGGAGGGCGAGCAGTACTTC. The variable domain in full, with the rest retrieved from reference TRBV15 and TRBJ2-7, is DAMVIQNPRYQVTQFGKPVTLSCSQTLNHNVMYWYQQKSSQAPKLLFHYYDKDFNNEADTPDNFQSRRPNTSFCFLDIRSPGLGDTAMYLCATSRDFGEGEQYFGPGTRLTVT.

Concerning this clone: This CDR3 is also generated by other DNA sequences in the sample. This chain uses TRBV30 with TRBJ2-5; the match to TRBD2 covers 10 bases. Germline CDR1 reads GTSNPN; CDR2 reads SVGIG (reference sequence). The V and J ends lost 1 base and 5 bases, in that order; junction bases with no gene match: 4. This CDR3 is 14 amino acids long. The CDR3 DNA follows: TGTGCCTGGAGTGGTCTAGCGGGGGAGGAGACCCAGTACTTC. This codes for CAWSGLAGEETQYF.

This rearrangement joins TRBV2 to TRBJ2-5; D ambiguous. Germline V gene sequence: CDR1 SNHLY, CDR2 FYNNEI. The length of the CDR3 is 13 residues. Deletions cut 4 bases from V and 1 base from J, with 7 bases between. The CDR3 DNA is TGTGCCAGCAGTGGGGCAACCCAAGAGACCCAGTACTTC. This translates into CASSGATQETQYF. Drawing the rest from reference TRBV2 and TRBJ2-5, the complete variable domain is EPEVTQTPSHQVTQMGQEVILRCVPISNHLYFYWYRQILGQKVEFLVSFYNNEISEKSEIFDDQFSVERPDGSNFTLKIRSTKLEDSAMYFCASSGATQETQYFGPGTRLLVL.

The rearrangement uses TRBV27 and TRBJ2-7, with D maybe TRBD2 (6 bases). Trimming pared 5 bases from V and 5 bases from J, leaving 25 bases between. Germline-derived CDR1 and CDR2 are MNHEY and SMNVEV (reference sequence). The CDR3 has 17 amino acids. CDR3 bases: TGTGCCAGCAGTCCCACCGGCTTTGGACGGGGGAGCCACGAGCAGTACTTC. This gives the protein CASSPTGFGRGSHEQYF.

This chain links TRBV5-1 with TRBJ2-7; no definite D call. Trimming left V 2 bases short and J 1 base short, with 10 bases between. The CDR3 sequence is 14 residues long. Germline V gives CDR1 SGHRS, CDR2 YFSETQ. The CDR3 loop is CASSLNTFSYEQYF. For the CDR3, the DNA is TGCGCCAGCAGCTTAAACACCTTTTCCTACGAGCAGTACTTC.

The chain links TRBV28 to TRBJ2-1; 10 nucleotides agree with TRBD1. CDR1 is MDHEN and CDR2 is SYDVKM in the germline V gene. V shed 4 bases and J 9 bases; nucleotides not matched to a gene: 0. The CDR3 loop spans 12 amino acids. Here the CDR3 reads CASSWTGGEQFF. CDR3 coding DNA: TGTGCCAGCAGTTGGACAGGGGGTGAGCAGTTCTTC.

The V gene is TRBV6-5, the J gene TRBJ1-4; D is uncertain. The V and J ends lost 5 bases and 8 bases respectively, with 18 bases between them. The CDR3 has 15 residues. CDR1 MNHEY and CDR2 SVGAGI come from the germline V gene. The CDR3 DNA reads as TGTGCCAGCAGTCAGGACTGGGCAGGAGGAGAAAAACTGTTTTTT. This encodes CASSQDWAGGEKLFF.

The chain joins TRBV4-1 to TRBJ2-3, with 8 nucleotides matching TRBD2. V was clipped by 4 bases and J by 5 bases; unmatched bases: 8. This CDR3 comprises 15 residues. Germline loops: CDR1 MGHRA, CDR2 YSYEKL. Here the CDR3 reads CASSPSGTSVDTQYF. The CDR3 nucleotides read TGCGCCAGCAGCCCATCCGGGACTAGTGTAGATACGCAGTATTTT.

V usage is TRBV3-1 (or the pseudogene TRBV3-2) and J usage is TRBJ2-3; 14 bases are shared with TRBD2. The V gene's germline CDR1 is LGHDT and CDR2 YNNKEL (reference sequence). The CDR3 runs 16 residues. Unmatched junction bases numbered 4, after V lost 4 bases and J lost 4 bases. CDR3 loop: CASSRRLAGGPDTQYF. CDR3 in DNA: TGTGCCAGCAGCCGTAGACTAGCGGGAGGGCCAGATACGCAGTATTTT.

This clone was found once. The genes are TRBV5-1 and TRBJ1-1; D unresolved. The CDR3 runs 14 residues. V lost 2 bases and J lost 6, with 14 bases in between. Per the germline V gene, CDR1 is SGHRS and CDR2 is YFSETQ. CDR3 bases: TGCGCCAGCAGCTTTGGTCCCACGAGGGCTGAAGCTTTCTTT. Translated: CASSFGPTRAEAFF.

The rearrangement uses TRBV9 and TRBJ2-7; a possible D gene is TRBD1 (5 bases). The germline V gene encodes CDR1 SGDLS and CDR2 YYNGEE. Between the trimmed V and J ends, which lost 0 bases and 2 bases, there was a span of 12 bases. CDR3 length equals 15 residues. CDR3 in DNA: TGTGCCAGCAGCGTAGAACCGGACATAACCTACGAGCAGTACTTC. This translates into CASSVEPDITYEQYF.

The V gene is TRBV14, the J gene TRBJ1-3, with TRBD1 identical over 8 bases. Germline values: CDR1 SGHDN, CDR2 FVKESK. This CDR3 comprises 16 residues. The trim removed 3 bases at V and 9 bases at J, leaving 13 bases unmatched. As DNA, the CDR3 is TGTGCCAGCAGCCATAGACCGGGACAGGACTCAACCACCATATATTTT. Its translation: CASSHRPGQDSTTIYF.

The CDR3 bases are TGTGCCAGCAGTGACAGATCTCTCTCCTACAATGAGCAGTTCTTC. Translating it yields CASSDRSLSYNEQFF. This chain links TRBV27 with TRBJ2-1, with a possible D match to TRBD1 (5 bases). The CDR3 has 15 amino acids. Trimming took 5 bases from V and 0 from J, leaving 11 bases between them. In germline, CDR1 is MNHEY, CDR2 SMNVEV (reference sequence).

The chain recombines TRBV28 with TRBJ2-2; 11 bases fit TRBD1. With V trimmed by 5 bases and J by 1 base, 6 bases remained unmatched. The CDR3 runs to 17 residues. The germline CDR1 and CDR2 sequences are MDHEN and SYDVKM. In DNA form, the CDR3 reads TGTGCCAGCAGTGGCCCCGGGACAGGGGGGAACACCGGGGAGCTGTTTTTT. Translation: CASSGPGTGGNTGELFF.

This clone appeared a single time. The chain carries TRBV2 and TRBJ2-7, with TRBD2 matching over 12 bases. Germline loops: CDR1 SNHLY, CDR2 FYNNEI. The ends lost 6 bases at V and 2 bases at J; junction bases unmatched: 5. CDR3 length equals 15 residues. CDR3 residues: CASSPGLAGTYEQYF. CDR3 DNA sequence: TGTGCCAGCAGCCCTGGACTAGCGGGAACCTACGAGCAGTACTTC.